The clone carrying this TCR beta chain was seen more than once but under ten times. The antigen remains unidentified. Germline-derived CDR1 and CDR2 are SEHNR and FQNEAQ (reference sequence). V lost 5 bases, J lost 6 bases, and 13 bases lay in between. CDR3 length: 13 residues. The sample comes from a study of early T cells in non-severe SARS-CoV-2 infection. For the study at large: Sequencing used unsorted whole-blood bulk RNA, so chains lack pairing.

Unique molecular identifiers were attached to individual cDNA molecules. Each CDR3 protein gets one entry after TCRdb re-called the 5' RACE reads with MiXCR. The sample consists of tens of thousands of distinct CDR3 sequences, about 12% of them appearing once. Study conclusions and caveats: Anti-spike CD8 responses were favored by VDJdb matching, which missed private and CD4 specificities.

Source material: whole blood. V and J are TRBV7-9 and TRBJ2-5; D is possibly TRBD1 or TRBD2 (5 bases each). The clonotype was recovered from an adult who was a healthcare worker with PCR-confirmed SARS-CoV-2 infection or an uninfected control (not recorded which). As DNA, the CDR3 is TGTGCCAGCAGCGTGGGGGAGATAAAGACCCAGTACTTC. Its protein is CASSVGEIKTQYF.